This T cell receptor beta chain was sequenced in a study of cytomegalovirus exposure and HLA in healthy donors (TCRdb year 2017). Turning to the overall study: An earlier analysis of several hundred of the donors reported under 300 Gb of sequence data and 95 million to 120 million unique TCR beta sequences obtained from about 179 million T cells. Class I and class II HLA loci were covered by the typing at four-digit resolution. Of the 398 genotyped donors, about 80% fell in the genetic ancestry cluster associated with self-reported Caucasian donors. Typing coverage varied by locus: 629-630 donors for A, B, C, DRB1 and DQB1; approximately 560 for DQA1; approximately 570 for DPA1; more than 450 for DPB1. In addition to the first cohort of roughly 670 subjects, a separate validation cohort of 130 or so different subjects was used. An early release covering roughly 640 HLA-typed donors comprised about 290 gigabases of sequencing data and 85 million or so unique TCR sequences. An earlier analysis of 587 of the donors used high-throughput TCR beta sequencing to judge whether each TCR beta V gene segment behaved as functional or pseudogenic. Among 300 to 500 genotyped donors of the cohort, an average of roughly 230,000 unique TCR beta nucleotide sequences was sequenced per donor, of which roughly 17% were non-productive. All discovery cohort repertoires had been generated on a single sequencing platform. The study used immunosequencing to profile the T cell repertoires of 600 to 850 subjects and linked those repertoires to cytomegalovirus serostatus. In the later analysis, no new phenotypic data were used to find candidate immune exposures; instead, reliance was placed on TCR beta sequences and their occurrence across donors. Donor age, sex, ethnicity and CMV serostatus were compiled alongside the repertoire data. The study was designed to test whether signatures of past pathogen exposure could be identified by cataloging public T cell receptors. In a later genetic analysis, genome-wide SNP genotypes for about 60% of the 666 donors were used, and that subset was treated as a discovery cohort. High-throughput TCR immunosequencing, statistical association of individual TCRs with disease status, and machine learning were combined to predict cytomegalovirus infection status. Several DR-DQ haplotypes were treated as single units for association and clustering because of strong linkage in the cohort. A later analysis re-analyzed previously published TCR beta repertoires from roughly 630 donors and added high-resolution HLA genotyping to study TCR occurrence patterns. Study-level results and caveats: Compared with the approximately 670-donor mean, donors in an Asian-associated ancestry cluster had fewer N-insertions in productive TCRs, according to a later genetic analysis. In a later analysis, several top co-occurrence clusters were reported to appear linked to parvovirus B19, influenza, CMV and Epstein-Barr virus. CMV serostatus was the only immune exposure information available for the cohort. Three of the identified cytomegalovirus-associated TCR beta chains were confirmed in vitro to be specific for cytomegalovirus antigens. A cluster of highly shared sequence variants was judged likely to be a technical artifact of the sequencing pipeline. In a later genetic analysis, a missense DCLRE1C variant was associated with V-gene and J-gene trimming of TCR beta chains, and the association was replicated in an independent cohort. In a later analysis, more than 15,000 TCR beta sequences were associated with specific HLA alleles at a false discovery rate of 0.05. Presence/absence analyses assumed roughly uniform sequencing depth across donors, an assumption that may not hold. Some IMGT-functional V segments, including TRBV6-2 and TRBV6-3, could not be told apart with the 87-base-pair reads, so those segments were excluded. Most TCR sequences were seen in very few donors, while some public TCRs were found in many individuals. A later analysis found that HLA-associated TCR beta chains were more clonally expanded and had lower generation probabilities than equally common non-associated chains. Because counts were too low, approximately 18 rarely observed V segments, including chromosome 9 orphons, were excluded from the earlier analysis of 587 of the donors. A further reported finding was that TCR beta sequences accurately predicted the HLA-A and HLA-B alleles for most subjects in the first cohort. Most CMV-associated TCR beta chains appeared to be HLA-restricted in a later analysis, and the HLA associations seemed to be driven largely by CMV exposure. According to the authors, the approach could potentially be generalized to other disease states and immunological phenotypes. This cohort had only TCR beta chains sequenced, and the lack of alpha or paired-chain data limited which features could be detected. In both the original and validation cohorts, the classifier was reported to diagnose cytomegalovirus status with high specificity and sensitivity. Correlated functional status among segregating V segments might be attributable to linkage disequilibrium, but an unknown experimental factor could not be ruled out. Because HLA typing was unavailable for some donors at each locus, only the typed subset was used in association tests. An earlier analysis of 587 of the donors showed that most TCR beta V segments appeared in productive rearrangements either about 87% or about 30% of the time, which broadly matched IMGT annotations. When HLA alleles, especially DR and DQ, strongly co-occurred, TCR associations were difficult to assign to individual alleles. A later analysis found that TCR association rates varied across HLA loci, with DRB1 alleles showing the most associated TCRs and HLA-C alleles the fewest. In the study, around 150 TCR beta chains were listed as associated with cytomegalovirus.

In total, roughly 710 healthy bone marrow donors made up the cohort. All cohort members were sampled while nominally healthy, although unrecorded immune exposures were likely present. The donor tested CMV seropositive and was one of the 289 seropositive cohort members. A peripheral blood sample was collected from each donor, and TCR beta sequencing was performed on peripheral blood mononuclear cells. Genomic DNA was extracted from the blood cell samples with the Qiagen DNeasy Blood Extraction Kit. CDR1 and CDR2 (SGHTS, YDEGEE) derive from the germline V gene. Reading from cysteine to phenylalanine, the CDR3 counts 15 amino acids. CDR3 DNA only is kept here, 45 bases in frame from base 1. V was cut back by 4 bases and J by 0 bases, leaving a gap of 13 bases between them. Libraries were prepared through the immunoSEQ multiplex PCR assay. The multiplex PCR relied on a mix of 60 forward primers for TCR Vbeta segments and 13 reverse primers for TCR Jbeta segments. The CDR3 region of rearranged TCR beta genes was amplified from genomic DNA with a multiplex PCR assay. The Illumina HiSeq System was used to sequence the amplified TCR beta libraries as 87-base-pair reads. For the original study's pipeline: A later analysis counted about 80 million unique TCR beta chains across the 550 to 800 repertoires, and some 11 million of these chains were shared by at least two donors. A nearest-neighbor algorithm error-corrected the raw reads and collapsed the reads into unique sequences, merging closely related sequences to remove PCR and sequencing errors. Alignment of CDR3 sequences to IMGT reference sequences was used to assign V, D and J gene segments. For a sequence to be retained, a match of at least six nucleotides was required to both a V gene segment and a J gene segment. Rearrangements were classified as productive when the CDR3 lacked stop codons and remained in frame with V and J, and all other rearrangements were classified as non-productive. Following IMGT convention, CDR3 was defined as the stretch from the second conserved V-encoded cysteine up to the conserved J-encoded phenylalanine. The earlier analysis of approximately 590 of the donors excluded any sequence lacking an unambiguous match to a single V gene segment. An earlier analysis of several hundred of the donors called V segments functional above 56.7% productive rearrangements and segregating when the between-donor standard deviation exceeded 5%. A statistical classification framework was built to diagnose cytomegalovirus status from the catalog of TCR beta chain sequences. V and J gene assignment, in a later analysis, came from comparing TCR nucleotide sequences with IMGT/GENE-DB human TR gene sequences. Using the TCRdist pipeline, a later analysis assigned CDR3 sequences along with most-parsimonious VDJ recombination scenarios. In a later analysis, each TCR beta chain was defined by its CDR3 amino acid sequence together with its V-gene family, and reads lacking a unique V-gene family were excluded. A later analysis removed several hundred highly shared, low-generation-probability nucleotide sequences to deal with suspected cross-contamination and a sequencing artifact. For each public chain, a later analysis derived a clonal expansion index from normalized ranks of inferred template counts within each repertoire. Generation probabilities in a later analysis came from a VDJ recombination model fitted to out-of-frame rearrangements, and those results were checked against IGoR. Hypergeometric tests were used in a later analysis to score TCR-TCR, TCR-HLA and TCR-CMV co-occurrence, with a repertoire-size bias correction applied to the TCR pairs. In a later analysis, false discovery rates were estimated by permuting HLA or CMV assignments 20 times. In a later analysis, co-occurring TCRs were grouped with DBSCAN, and TCRdist sequence similarity was added when clustering was performed within HLA-allele-positive subsets. Co-occurrence clustering excluded repertoires with fewer than 30,000 or more than 120,000 public chains, plus five with anomalous nucleotide sharing. Here the immuneACCESS table is served through TCRdb, limited to in-frame sequences with V and J called. Missing clones are a known gap in these copies; in checked studies unresolved V genes cover under half, and the rest lacks a known reason. Clone size and the V and J calls come from that table; the DNA yielded D and trimming. This sample comprises about 100,000 clones, around two thirds of them detected only once. The ten largest clones add up to around 15% of the sample.

Comment on this clone: The target of this receptor is not known. No base qualities exist here, and no much larger clone lies one base off it.

The TCR comes from a middle-aged woman in good health and CMV-seropositive. The V gene is TRBV5-8 and the J gene is TRBJ1-2; the D gene lacks a confident call. The sample consisted of PBMCs. At the DNA level, the sequence is TGTGCCAGCAGCCAGCCGGGAAGAACTAACTATGGCTACACCTTC. This translates into CASSQPGRTNYGYTF.